In its sample, the clone carrying this TCR beta chain was seen once. Its specificity is not known. This record belongs to a study of cytomegalovirus exposure and HLA in healthy donors. Study-level background: In an earlier analysis, around 120 million unique TCR beta sequences were found from about 179 million T cells. Study observations and caveats: Presence/absence analyses supposed approximately even sequencing depth among donors.

The CDR3 runs 13 residues. The trim removed 6 bases at V and 8 bases at J, leaving 9 bases unmatched. Germline V gene data show CDR1 as MGHRA and CDR2 as YSYEKL. With 60 Vbeta and 13 Jbeta primers, the PCR was carried out. Data came from immunoSEQ multiplex PCR; TCRdb stores just in-frame clones and leaves some out. This table holds some 150,000 clones, 60% to 80% found once. This chain connects TRBV4-1 to TRBJ1-2; TRBD1 matches at 7 bases. Sequenced: PBMCs. This receptor was obtained from a woman aged 25 to 45 in good health and CMV-seronegative. The CDR3: CASSQALTGGYTF. In DNA form, the CDR3 reads TGCGCCAGCAGTCAGGCATTGACAGGGGGCTACACCTTC.